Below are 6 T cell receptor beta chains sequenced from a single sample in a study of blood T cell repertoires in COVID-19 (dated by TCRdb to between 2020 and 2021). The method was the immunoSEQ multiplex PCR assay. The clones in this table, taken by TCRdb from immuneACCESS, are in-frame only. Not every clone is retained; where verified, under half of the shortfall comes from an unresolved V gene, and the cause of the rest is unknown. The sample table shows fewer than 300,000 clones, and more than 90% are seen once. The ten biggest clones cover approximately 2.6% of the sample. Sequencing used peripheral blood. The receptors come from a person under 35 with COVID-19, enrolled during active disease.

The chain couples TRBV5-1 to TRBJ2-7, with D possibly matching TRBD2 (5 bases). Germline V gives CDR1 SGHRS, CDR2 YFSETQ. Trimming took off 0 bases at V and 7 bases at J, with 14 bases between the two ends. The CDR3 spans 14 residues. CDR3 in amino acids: CASSLASGPEEQYF. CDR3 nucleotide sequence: TGCGCCAGCAGCTTGGCGAGCGGCCCCGAGGAGCAGTACTTC.

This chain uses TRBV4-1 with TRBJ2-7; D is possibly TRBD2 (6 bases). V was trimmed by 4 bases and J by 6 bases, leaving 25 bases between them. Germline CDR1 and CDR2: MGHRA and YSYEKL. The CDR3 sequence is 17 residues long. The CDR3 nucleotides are TGCGCCAGCAGCCCGAAACCCCCGCGGGACCGACGGGCCGAGCAGTACTTC. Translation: CASSPKPPRDRRAEQYF.

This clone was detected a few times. This CDR3 is CASSIGRQGNQPQHF. As DNA, the CDR3 is TGTGCCAGTAGTATAGGACGGCAGGGTAATCAGCCCCAGCATTTT. The genes are TRBV19 and TRBJ1-5; possible D gene TRBD1, 5 bases. The CDR3 contains 15 residues. Germline CDR1 LNHDA, CDR2 SQIVND (reference sequence). V dropped 1 base and J dropped 4 bases, with 11 bases sitting between them.

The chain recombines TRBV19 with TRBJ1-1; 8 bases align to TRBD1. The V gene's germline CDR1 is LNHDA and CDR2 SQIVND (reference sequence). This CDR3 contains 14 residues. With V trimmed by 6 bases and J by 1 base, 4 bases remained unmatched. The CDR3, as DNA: TGTGCCAGTAGAAGACAGGGGCAGAACACTGAAGCTTTCTTT. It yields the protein CASRRQGQNTEAFF.

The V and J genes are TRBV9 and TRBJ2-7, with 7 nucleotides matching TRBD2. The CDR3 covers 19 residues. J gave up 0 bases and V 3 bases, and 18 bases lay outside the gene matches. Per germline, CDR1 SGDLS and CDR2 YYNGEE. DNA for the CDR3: TGTGCCAGCAGCGCTCGCGCTGTAGCGGGCGCTTCAATCTCCTACGAGCAGTACTTC. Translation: CASSARAVAGASISYEQYF. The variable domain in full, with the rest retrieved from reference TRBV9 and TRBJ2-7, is DSGVTQTPKHLITATGQRVTLRCSPRSGDLSVYWYQQSLDQGLQFLIQYYNGEERAKGNILERFSAQQFPDLHSELNLSSLELGDSALYFCASSARAVAGASISYEQYFGPGTRLTVT.

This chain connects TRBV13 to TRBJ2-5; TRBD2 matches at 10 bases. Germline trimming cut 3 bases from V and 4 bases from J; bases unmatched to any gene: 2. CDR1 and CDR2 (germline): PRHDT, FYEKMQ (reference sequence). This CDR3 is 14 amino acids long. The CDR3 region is CASSFSGGGETQYF. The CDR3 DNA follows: TGTGCCAGCAGCTTCAGCGGGGGGGGAGAGACCCAGTACTTC.